Shown below are 14 T cell receptor beta chains from a single sample sequenced in a study of blood T cell repertoires in COVID-19. Here immunoSEQ multiplex PCR was the method, and the copy in TCRdb shows in-frame clones only, minus some. The sample contains 180,000 or so clones, approximately 88% of which appear only once. Sequenced: PBMCs or T cells enriched from blood (not recorded which). Source of these receptors: a woman aged 60 to 75 who had recovered from COVID-19.

This sequence joins TRBV5-4 and TRBJ2-3, with D perhaps TRBD2 (5 bases). This CDR3 contains 14 residues. Per the germline V gene, CDR1 is SGHNT and CDR2 is YYREEE (reference sequence). V lost 0 bases and J 3 bases, leaving 8 bases between the germline ends. The CDR3 nucleotides are TGTGCCAGCAGCTTGGAGGCGGGTACAGATACGCAGTATTTT. It is translated as CASSLEAGTDTQYF.

This clone was seen only once. The rearrangement joins TRBV14 to TRBJ2-5; TRBD1 matches at 7 bases. The germline CDR1 and CDR2 sequences are SGHDN and FVKESK. The CDR3 extends over 13 amino acids. Germline trimming cut 1 base from V and 5 bases from J; bases unmatched to any gene: 1. The CDR3 spells CASSQVRGETQYF. The CDR3, as DNA: TGTGCCAGCAGCCAAGTCAGGGGGGAGACCCAGTACTTC.

The rearrangement uses TRBV10-3 and TRBJ1-2, with 8 bases lining up with TRBD1. CDR1 is ENHRY and CDR2 is SYGVKD in the germline V gene. The V and J ends lost 4 bases and 3 bases, in that order; junction bases with no gene match: 4. The CDR3 has 14 residues. CDR3 in amino acids: CAISGQGLDYGYTF. In DNA, the CDR3 is TGTGCCATCAGTGGACAGGGGTTGGACTATGGCTACACCTTC.

The chain combines TRBV12-3 or TRBV12-4 with TRBJ1-1, with D perhaps TRBD1 (5 bases). The CDR3 extends over 12 amino acids. The germline V and J ends were trimmed by 5 bases and 10 bases, with 14 bases remaining between them. The CDR3 protein is CASSPGSLGAFF. In DNA form, the CDR3 reads TGTGCCAGCAGTCCAGGGTCCCTGGGAGCTTTCTTT.

The chain joins TRBV2 to TRBJ1-4; 8 bases are a match to TRBD1. This CDR3 has 14 residues. The germline gives CDR1 SNHLY, CDR2 FYNNEI. J was trimmed by 7 bases and V by 6 bases; bases with no gene match: 7. CDR3 sequence (DNA): TGTGCCAGCAGAGCAGGGGGCGTAAGTGAAAAACTGTTTTTT. It codes for CASRAGGVSEKLFF.

The chain recombines TRBV2 with TRBJ1-3; no reliable D call. Germline V lookup: CDR1 SNHLY, CDR2 FYNNEI. V gave up 6 bases and J gave up 1 base, with 13 bases separating them. There are 15 residues in the CDR3. The CDR3 DNA reads as TGTGCCAGCAGGGGAGGGCCCAATTCTGGAAACACCATATATTTT. Residues: CASRGGPNSGNTIYF.

This chain connects TRBV19 to TRBJ2-1, with D possibly TRBD1 on 6 matching bases. Trimming took 3 bases from V and 3 from J, leaving 9 bases between them. This CDR3 spans 14 amino acids. CDR1 and CDR2 (germline): LNHDA, SQIVND (reference sequence). The CDR3 loop is CASSIGDNYNEQFF. The CDR3 DNA sequence: TGTGCCAGTAGTATTGGGGACAACTACAATGAGCAGTTCTTC.

This clone was seen more than once but under ten times. The chain links TRBV11-2 to TRBJ1-1; D perhaps matches TRBD1 (5 bases). This CDR3 comprises 18 residues. The germline V gene has CDR1 SGHAT and CDR2 FQNNGV. V shed 4 bases and J shed 0 bases, with 21 bases lying between them. CDR3 sequence (DNA): TGTGCCAGCAGCTCAACAGGCAGTTGGGGGAGGTTGAACACTGAAGCTTTCTTT. Protein: CASSSTGSWGRLNTEAFF.

This clone was seen once. This chain uses TRBV5-5 with TRBJ2-4; TRBD2 agrees at 9 bases. The CDR3 consists of 19 residues. Germline trimming cut 4 bases from V and 0 bases from J; bases unmatched to any gene: 14. CDR1 is SGHKS and CDR2 is YYEKEE in the germline V gene (reference sequence). CDR3 in DNA: TGTGCCAGCAGCCCATATAGCGGGGGAGGGGTTCTAGCCAAAAACATTCAGTACTTC. Translation gives CASSPYSGGGVLAKNIQYF.

This chain uses TRBV5-1 with TRBJ2-3; D perhaps matches TRBD2 (6 bases). Trimming removed 0 bases from V and 0 bases from J, with 8 bases in between. The CDR3 is made up of 15 amino acids. Germline V gene data show CDR1 as SGHRS and CDR2 as YFSETQ. In DNA form, the CDR3 reads TGCGCCAGCAGCTTGGTGGGACTTAGCACAGATACGCAGTATTTT. It specifies CASSLVGLSTDTQYF. The complete variable domain, with remaining parts taken from reference TRBV5-1 and TRBJ2-3, reads KAGVTQTPRYLIKTRGQQVTLSCSPISGHRSVSWYQQTPGQGLQFLFEYFSETQRNKGNFPGRFSGRQFSNSRSEMNVSTLELGDSALYLCASSLVGLSTDTQYFGPGTRLTVL.

The V gene is TRBV5-1, the J gene TRBJ2-1; 8 nucleotides align to TRBD2. Trimming cost V 0 bases and J 2 bases; bases outside gene matches: 1. The CDR3 is 15 residues long. Germline-derived CDR1 and CDR2 are SGHRS and YFSETQ. The CDR3 loop reads CASSLGSGAYNEQFF. CDR3 nucleotides: TGCGCCAGCAGCTTGGGTAGCGGGGCCTACAATGAGCAGTTCTTC.

The CDR3 is CASSQDRLGQKSYNYGYTF. CDR3 coding DNA: TGTGCCAGCAGCCAAGACCGTCTTGGACAAAAATCTTATAACTATGGCTACACCTTC. The rearrangement joins TRBV14 to TRBJ1-2; TRBD1 might be the D (5 bases). Trimming shortened V by 0 bases and J by 1 base, and 21 bases separated the two germline ends. The CDR3 length is 19 residues. Per the germline V gene, CDR1 is SGHDN and CDR2 is FVKESK.

This clone was observed a few times. The CDR3 sequence: CASRISGYTGELFF. The CDR3 region has the DNA TGTGCCAGTAGGATTAGCGGTTACACCGGGGAGCTGTTTTTT. This chain joins TRBV19 and TRBJ2-2; possibly TRBD2 for D (6 bases). CDR1 is LNHDA, CDR2 SQIVND, per germline (reference sequence). Trimming left V 6 bases short and J 3 bases short, with 11 bases between. The CDR3 extends over 14 amino acids. Complete variable domain (other parts from reference TRBV19 and TRBJ2-2): DGGITQSPKYLFRKEGQNVTLSCEQNLNHDAMYWYRQDPGQGLRLIYYSQIVNDFQKGDIAEGYSVSREKKESFPLTVTSAQKNPTAFYLCASRISGYTGELFFGEGSRLTVL.

The V and J genes are TRBV2 and TRBJ1-5; TRBD1 matches at 9 bases. Unmatched junction bases numbered 13, after V lost 6 bases and J lost 1 base. The CDR3 runs 18 residues. Per the germline V gene, CDR1 is SNHLY and CDR2 is FYNNEI. CDR3 loop: CASREGQGIGRSNQPQHF. As DNA, the CDR3 is TGTGCCAGCAGGGAGGGACAGGGAATCGGAAGGAGCAATCAGCCCCAGCATTTT.